This TCR beta chain was captured by sequencing in a study of vaccination and CD4 T cells after COVID-19. With regard to this clonotype: The antigen remains unidentified.

The Oncomine TCR Beta short-read assay was applied to DNA of cultured CD4+ T cells. TCRdb reprocessed the PCR reads with MiXCR, giving one entry per CDR3 protein. The sample holds about 19,000 distinct CDR3 sequences, approximately 50% seen once. Specified treatment: approximately nine-day PBMC culture with coronavirus spike peptide pools or control peptides (ViraFEST assay). The TCR comes from a human donor who had recovered from COVID-19. The specimen was CD4+ T cells from blood, cultured in vitro.

The CDR3 here is CAWGNTEAFF. CDR3 sequence (DNA): TGTGCCTGGGGTAATACTGAAGCTTTCTTT. This chain connects TRBV30 to TRBJ1-1, with D unresolved. This CDR3 comprises 10 residues. Per the germline V gene, CDR1 is GTSNPN and CDR2 is SVGIG (reference sequence). V lost 5 bases, J lost 5 bases, and 6 bases lay in between.